Each of the 31 T cell receptor beta chains below was sequenced from the same sample in a study of Graves' ophthalmopathy and Graves' hyperthyroidism. CDR3 regions of TCR beta were amplified from RNA transcripts. The workflow started with a first-round RT-PCR run with HTBI primers and then moved on to a second-round multiplex PCR. TCRdb fed the multiplex PCR reads into MiXCR, producing one record per CDR3 protein. The table includes about 210,000 distinct CDR3 sequences, just under 30% detected once. The sequenced sample consisted of peripheral blood. These TCRs come from a man aged 50 to 60 with Graves' ophthalmopathy.

This clonotype was found many times. The chain links TRBV6-1 to TRBJ2-2, with TRBD2 identical over 7 bases. From germline, CDR1 is MNHNS and CDR2 SASEGT. V was pared by 7 bases and J by 8 bases, with 13 bases of the junction left unmatched. This CDR3 contains 15 residues. Here the CDR3 reads CASTETGGRTGELFF. DNA for the CDR3: TGTGCCAGCACCGAGACTGGCGGGAGAACTGGGGAGCTGTTTTTT.

This clonotype was picked up many times. The chain is built from TRBV5-1 and TRBJ2-7; 9 positions match TRBD1. The CDR3 runs 15 residues. Trimming took 4 bases from V and 5 from J; bases not matched to a gene: 10. Germline V gene lookup returns CDR1 SGHRS and CDR2 YFSETQ. The DNA for the CDR3 is TGCGCCAGCAGCCCTGGACAGGGGATGTTCGACGAGCAGTACTTC. Protein: CASSPGQGMFDEQYF.

Only a few counts were recorded for this clonotype. The chain uses TRBV27 and TRBJ2-1; maybe TRBD1 (5 bases). Trimming shortened V by 6 bases and J by 10 bases, and 19 bases separated the two germline ends. From germline, CDR1 is MNHEY and CDR2 SMNVEV (reference sequence). The CDR3 runs to 14 residues. In DNA, the CDR3 is TGTGCCAGCAGCTTCGGACACCCTTACGGCGAGCAGTTCTTC. Its protein is CASSFGHPYGEQFF.

The count of this clonotype is one. This sequence joins TRBV12-3 or TRBV12-4 and TRBJ1-1, with D maybe TRBD1 (5 bases). With 6 bases removed from V and 1 base from J, the gap between germline ends came to 18 bases. The CDR3 length is 16 residues. This CDR3 is CASRPRGASQNTEAFF. DNA of the CDR3: TGTGCCAGCAGGCCCCGCGGGGCGTCCCAGAACACTGAAGCTTTCTTT.

As concerns this clonotype: Relative to the germline gene, one junction end is altered; a read error may explain this. This chain joins TRBV28 and TRBJ2-7; 15 positions agree with TRBD2. CDR1 MDHEN and CDR2 SYDVKM come from the germline V gene. This CDR3 contains 19 residues. The CDR3 loop reads CASSLAGRRTSGRAYKQYF. For the CDR3, the DNA is TGTGCCAGCAGTTTAGCAGGACGGAGGACTAGCGGGAGGGCCTACAAGCAGTACTTC.

This clonotype came up a few times. The V and J genes are TRBV6-1 and TRBJ1-1, with D perhaps TRBD1 (6 bases). V lost 6 bases, J lost 11 bases, and 19 bases lay in between. This CDR3 spans 13 amino acids. The germline V gene has CDR1 MNHNS and CDR2 SASEGT. CDR3 protein: CASSPTPGEEAFF. CDR3 coding DNA: TGTGCCAGCAGCCCTACCCCAGGGGAGGAGGCTTTCTTT.

V and J are TRBV12-3 or TRBV12-4 and TRBJ1-1; no firm D call. V lost 5 bases to trimming and J lost 1 base, with 20 bases between them. This CDR3 has 17 amino acids. For the CDR3, the DNA is TGTGCCAGCAGTAGACAAACCGGGAACCGCCCGAACACTGAAGCTTTCTTT. It specifies CASSRQTGNRPNTEAFF.

This clonotype was seen many times. The J gene is TRBJ2-7, the V gene TRBV19; D perhaps matches TRBD2 (6 bases). The CDR3 contains 15 residues. Trimming shortened V by 4 bases and J by 3 bases, and 16 bases separated the two germline ends. Germline V gives CDR1 LNHDA, CDR2 SQIVND (reference sequence). The chain's CDR3 is CASSTGVAGIYEQYF. The CDR3 DNA reads as TGTGCCAGTAGTACTGGGGTGGCGGGGATCTACGAGCAGTACTTC.

In this sample, this clonotype turned up many times. The chain uses TRBV11-3 and TRBJ2-5; D not resolved. CDR3 length: 11 amino acids. The V gene lost 0 bases and the J gene lost 5 bases, with 1 base spanning the gap. Germline V gives CDR1 SGHNT, CDR2 YENEEA. CDR3 in amino acids: CASSLDETQYF. DNA of the CDR3: TGTGCCAGCAGCTTAGATGAGACCCAGTACTTC.

As DNA, the CDR3 is TGTGCCATCTCCACACGTAGCGGGAGGGTCTACGAGCAGTACTTC. This translates into CAISTRSGRVYEQYF. This chain joins TRBV10-3 and TRBJ2-7; 11 nucleotides align to TRBD2. Losses at the gene ends were 8 bases for V and 3 bases for J; bases not matched to a gene: 9. The CDR3 has 15 amino acids. Germline V gene lookup returns CDR1 ENHRY and CDR2 SYGVKD.

This clonotype has at least ten counts. This chain uses TRBV2 with TRBJ2-7; no clear D. This CDR3 is built from 13 residues. The germline V gene encodes CDR1 SNHLY and CDR2 FYNNEI. V shed 1 base and J shed 2 bases, with 6 bases lying between them. Here the CDR3 DNA reads TGTGCCAGCAGTGAAGTGGCCCCCTACGAGCAGTACTTC. Amino acid sequence: CASSEVAPYEQYF.

This clonotype was observed a handful of times. The chain uses TRBV11-3 and TRBJ2-2, with 9 bases fitting TRBD2. Losses at the gene ends were 5 bases for V and 7 bases for J; bases not matched to a gene: 8. Germline CDR1 and CDR2: SGHNT and YENEEA. This CDR3 is 15 amino acids long. The CDR3 reads CASSPLAGANGELFF. CDR3 in DNA: TGTGCCAGCAGCCCTTTAGCGGGAGCTAACGGGGAGCTGTTTTTT.

In this sample, this clonotype turned up many times. The germline gene is not matched at one end of the junction; a read error may be the cause. The chain employs TRBV27 and TRBJ2-2; D is ambiguous. CDR1 is MNHEY, CDR2 SMNVEV, per germline (reference sequence). The CDR3 loop spans 14 amino acids. CDR3 in DNA: TGTCCCAGCAGTTTACGCCATTCGACCGGGGAGCTGTTTTTT. Residues: CPSSLRHSTGELFF.

In this sample, this clonotype turned up many times. The rearrangement uses TRBV6-2 or TRBV6-3 and TRBJ1-2; D gene uncertain. Trimming pared 6 bases from V and 5 bases from J, leaving 10 bases between. This CDR3 is 12 amino acids long. From germline, CDR1 is MNHEY and CDR2 SVGEGT. In nucleotides, the CDR3 is TGTGCCAGCAGGGCCCTGGTATATGGCTACACCTTC. This translates into CASRALVYGYTF.

Many counts were recorded for this clonotype. The chain joins TRBV30 to TRBJ2-4; D is undetermined. Trimming pared 2 bases from V and 1 base from J, leaving 12 bases between. Germline CDR1 GTSNPN, CDR2 SVGIG (reference sequence). The CDR3 consists of 15 residues. CDR3: CAWSPKGWAKNIQYF. DNA for the CDR3: TGTGCCTGGAGTCCCAAAGGTTGGGCCAAAAACATTCAGTACTTC.

This chain connects TRBV28 to TRBJ1-1; 11 bases line up with TRBD1. J gave up 4 bases and V 2 bases, and 6 bases lay outside the gene matches. CDR3 length equals 16 residues. Germline V CDR1 and CDR2: MDHEN, SYDVKM. The CDR3 loop reads CASSLPAGTGGTEAFF. The CDR3 DNA reads TGTGCCAGCAGTTTACCTGCCGGGACAGGGGGCACTGAAGCTTTCTTT.

There are many counts of this clonotype. The chain has TRBV28 and TRBJ2-5; 14 nucleotides align to TRBD2. Germline CDR1 reads MDHEN; CDR2 reads SYDVKM. This CDR3 spans 16 amino acids. V lost 6 bases to trimming and J lost 5 bases; unmatched junction nucleotides: 8. The CDR3 DNA follows: TGTGCCAGCAGGCCGGGACTAGCGGGAGATTGGGAGACCCAGTACTTC. Encoded protein: CASRPGLAGDWETQYF.

This clonotype was seen many times. The chain carries TRBV11-2 and TRBJ1-5; D uncertain. The CDR3 is 15 residues long. V lost 6 bases and J 2 bases, leaving 14 bases between the germline ends. Germline CDR1 is SGHAT and CDR2 is FQNNGV. CDR3 region: CASRHTKAGNQPQHF. The CDR3 DNA sequence: TGTGCCAGCAGACATACAAAAGCGGGCAATCAGCCCCAGCATTTT.

This clonotype was seen only a few times. CDR3 coding DNA: TGTGCCAGCAGTTGGACAGGGCCCTCCTACGAGCAGTACTTC. It is translated as CASSWTGPSYEQYF. The rearrangement joins TRBV12-3 or TRBV12-4 to TRBJ2-7; TRBD1 agrees at 8 bases. V shed 4 bases, J shed 0 bases, and the junction held 2 bases outside the gene matches. The CDR3 is 14 amino acids.

The V and J genes are TRBV19 and TRBJ1-2; D not resolved. The germline CDR1 and CDR2 sequences are LNHDA and SQIVND (reference sequence). V was shortened by 5 bases and J by 7 bases, with 11 bases between the two germline ends. The CDR3 runs 12 residues. The CDR3: CASSLGNLGYTF. CDR3 nucleotide sequence: TGTGCCAGTAGTCTCGGGAATCTTGGCTACACCTTC.

This clonotype was recorded many times. The genes are TRBV27 and TRBJ2-7; D is unclear. CDR1 is MNHEY and CDR2 is SMNVEV in the germline V gene (reference sequence). This CDR3 region has 14 residues. V was trimmed by 3 bases and J by 3 bases, leaving 12 bases between them. The DNA of the CDR3 is TGTGCCAGCAGTTTCCGGAACTCTTACTACGAGCAGTACTTC. It specifies CASSFRNSYYEQYF.

The chain links TRBV28 to TRBJ2-7, with D uncertain. V was clipped by 2 bases and J by 0 bases, with 20 bases between them. The germline gives CDR1 MDHEN, CDR2 SYDVKM. The CDR3 has 18 residues. The CDR3 region has the DNA TGTGCCAGCAGTTTACCGCGCTCCACCATTAGAAACTCCTACGAGCAGTACTTC. Translation: CASSLPRSTIRNSYEQYF.

This clonotype was seen ten or more times. The rearrangement links TRBV29-1 to TRBJ2-2; 7 bases fit TRBD1. The V segment lost 0 bases and the J segment 4 bases; nucleotides outside the gene matches: 8. Per the germline V gene, CDR1 is SQVTM and CDR2 is ANQGSEA. The length of the CDR3 is 16 residues. Written as DNA, the CDR3 is TGCAGCGTTGAAGATCTCAGGGGGAGAATCACCGGGGAGCTGTTTTTT. Translating gives CSVEDLRGRITGELFF.

This clonotype occurred many times. The chain employs TRBV12-3 or TRBV12-4 and TRBJ2-7; the match to TRBD1 covers 7 bases. Losses at the gene ends were 5 bases for V and 3 bases for J; bases not matched to a gene: 1. The CDR3 runs to 12 residues. DNA of the CDR3: TGTGCCAGCAGTGACAGGGACTACGAGCAGTACTTC. Translating it yields CASSDRDYEQYF.

CDR3 nucleotides: TGTGCCAGCACCTCGGACAGGGGGCGTAGCACCGGGGAGCTGTTTTTT. Protein sequence: CASTSDRGRSTGELFF. The chain recombines TRBV28 with TRBJ2-2, with 11 bases identical to TRBD1. J lost 4 bases, V lost 7 bases, and 8 bases had no gene match. The CDR3 extends over 16 amino acids. Germline V gene data show CDR1 as MDHEN and CDR2 as SYDVKM.

This clonotype was seen a few times. V and J are TRBV27 and TRBJ1-1; D is perhaps TRBD1 (5 bases). V was trimmed by 7 bases and J by 5 bases, leaving 14 bases between them. Germline V gives CDR1 MNHEY, CDR2 SMNVEV (reference sequence). The CDR3 totals 13 residues. Written as DNA, the CDR3 is TGTGCCAGCATGGGGGTTGTGTGGACTGAAGCTTTCTTT. Translation: CASMGVVWTEAFF.

This clonotype was recorded at least ten times. This rearrangement joins TRBV11-2 to TRBJ2-7, with D possibly TRBD2 on 6 matching bases. Deletions cut 11 bases from V and 3 bases from J, with 14 bases between. The CDR3 sequence is 12 residues long. Looked up from germline, CDR1 is SGHAT and CDR2 is FQNNGV. The CDR3 DNA is TGTGCCTCCGACGGGGGTGGCTACGAGCAGTACTTC. Protein sequence: CASDGGGYEQYF.

In its sample, this clonotype was seen many times. The V and J genes are TRBV12-3 or TRBV12-4 and TRBJ2-7; tentatively, D is TRBD1 (5 bases). The CDR3 is 14 residues long. Trimming pared 6 bases from V and 5 bases from J, leaving 17 bases between. CDR3 in DNA: TGTGCCAGCAGCTCAAACTCTCAGGGAAACGAGCAGTACTTC. Its translation is CASSSNSQGNEQYF.

The chain uses TRBV19 and TRBJ1-5, with TRBD1 matching 7 bases. Germline trimming cut 6 bases from V and 7 bases from J; bases unmatched to any gene: 9. The CDR3 sequence is 14 residues long. CDR1 is LNHDA and CDR2 is SQIVND in the germline V gene (reference sequence). The CDR3 region is CASRPDRVGQPQHF. In DNA form, the CDR3 reads TGTGCCAGTAGACCTGACAGGGTTGGGCAGCCCCAGCATTTT. The full variable domain, in which reference TRBV19 and TRBJ1-5 provide the parts outside the CDR3, is DGGITQSPKYLFRKEGQNVTLSCEQNLNHDAMYWYRQDPGQGLRLIYYSQIVNDFQKGDIAEGYSVSREKKESFPLTVTSAQKNPTAFYLCASRPDRVGQPQHFGDGTRLSIL.

The CDR3 protein is CATSDTLAREQYF. The DNA of the CDR3 is TGTGCCACCAGTGATACACTAGCGCGTGAGCAGTACTTC. The chain combines TRBV24-1 with TRBJ2-7; TRBD2 aligns across 7 bases. Germline loops: CDR1 KGHDR, CDR2 SFDVKD. After removal of 3 bases from V and 7 bases from J, the junction contained 5 bases not matched to a gene. The CDR3 covers 13 residues.

About this clonotype: This may be a read error, as it is one base from a much larger clone. V is TRBV30 and J is TRBJ1-5; weak D call: TRBD1 (5 bases). The ends were cut back, 0 bases at V and 15 bases at J, with 18 bases in the middle. In germline, CDR1 is GTSNPN, CDR2 SVGIG (reference sequence). The CDR3 has 13 amino acids. The CDR3 protein is CAWSVGRDGTRHF. CDR3 DNA sequence: TGTGCCTGGAGTGTAGGGCGGGATGGGACCCGGCATTTT. The complete variable domain, with remaining parts taken from reference TRBV30 and TRBJ1-5, reads SQTIHQWPATLVQPVGSPLSLECTVEGTSNPNLYWYRQAAGRGLQLLFYSVGIGQISSEVPQNLSASRPQDRQFILSSKKLLLSDSGFYLCAWSVGRDGTRHFGDGTRLSIL.